The 8 T cell receptor beta chains below were found in one sample sequenced in a study of cytomegalovirus exposure and HLA in healthy donors. Primers: 60 Vbeta forward and 13 Jbeta reverse. The assay was immunoSEQ multiplex PCR, and TCRdb's table has in-frame clones only and misses some. The table has 150,000 to 200,000 clones, around 83% seen once. The sequencing input was PBMCs. These receptors were collected from a woman aged 40 to 50 in good health and CMV-seronegative.

This rearrangement joins TRBV15 to TRBJ2-4; D perhaps matches TRBD1 (6 bases). The CDR3 has 13 amino acids. From germline, CDR1 is LNHNV and CDR2 YYDKDF (reference sequence). Between the trimmed V and J ends, which lost 5 bases and 13 bases, there was a span of 18 bases. The CDR3 nucleotides read TGTGCCACCAGCGCTTTTCACGGACAGTCCCAGTACTTC. It encodes CATSAFHGQSQYF.

The chain combines TRBV30 with TRBJ1-4; D gene uncertain. This CDR3 contains 15 residues. CDR1 is GTSNPN, CDR2 SVGIG, per germline (reference sequence). The V and J ends lost 2 bases and 5 bases respectively, with 15 bases between them. The CDR3: CAWSPLAGENEKLFF. CDR3 DNA sequence: TGTGCCTGGAGTCCCCTGGCGGGTGAGAATGAAAAACTGTTTTTT.

V usage is TRBV15 and J usage is TRBJ1-2, with 7 bases identical to TRBD1. Trimming at V came to 0 bases and at J to 7 bases, leaving 8 bases not matched to a gene. This CDR3 spans 15 amino acids. Germline assignment: CDR1 LNHNV and CDR2 YYDKDF (reference sequence). As DNA, the CDR3 is TGTGCCACCAGCAGAGAACAGGGGACTCGGGGTGGCTACACCTTC. Translation gives CATSREQGTRGGYTF. Looking up the rest from reference TRBV15 and TRBJ1-2 gives the full variable domain: DAMVIQNPRYQVTQFGKPVTLSCSQTLNHNVMYWYQQKSSQAPKLLFHYYDKDFNNEADTPDNFQSRRPNTSFCFLDIRSPGLGDTAMYLCATSREQGTRGGYTFGSGTRLTVV.

In its sample, this clone was seen a few times. This chain connects TRBV11-3 to TRBJ2-7; tentatively, D is TRBD2 (6 bases). Germline V gene lookup returns CDR1 SGHNT and CDR2 YENEEA. Deletions cut 4 bases from V and 6 bases from J, with 19 bases between. The CDR3 length is 15 residues. The DNA of the CDR3 is TGTGCCAGCAGCTCCTCCCCCTCGGGAGTTTTCGAGCAGTACTTC. It specifies CASSSSPSGVFEQYF.

The genes are TRBV19 and TRBJ1-2; 8 positions agree with TRBD1. V trimming: 0 bases; J trimming: 5 bases; junction bases outside the gene matches: 5. The germline CDR1 and CDR2 sequences are LNHDA and SQIVND (reference sequence). The CDR3 is 15 amino acids. DNA for the CDR3: TGTGCCAGTAGTATAGACCCGGACAGGGTTTATGGCTACACCTTC. Translation gives CASSIDPDRVYGYTF.

The J gene is TRBJ1-5, the V gene TRBV9; 12 nucleotides agree with TRBD1. From germline, CDR1 is SGDLS and CDR2 YYNGEE. J was trimmed by 4 bases and V by 0 bases; bases with no gene match: 5. The CDR3 sequence is 17 residues long. DNA for the CDR3: TGTGCCAGCAGCGTAGACGGGACAGGGGGCCCAAATCAGCCCCAGCATTTT. Translation: CASSVDGTGGPNQPQHF.

This rearrangement joins TRBV7-2 to TRBJ2-1; TRBD2 might be the D (6 bases). Germline V CDR1 and CDR2: SGHTA, FQGNSA. This CDR3 has 14 residues. The ends were cut back, 2 bases at V and 4 bases at J, with 9 bases in the middle. The CDR3 loop reads CASSLTRGYNEQFF. Here the CDR3 DNA reads TGTGCCAGCAGCTTAACGCGGGGATACAATGAGCAGTTCTTC.

The rearrangement links TRBV11-2 to TRBJ2-7, with D perhaps TRBD1 (6 bases). Looked up from germline, CDR1 is SGHAT and CDR2 is FQNNGV. The CDR3 has 14 residues. V lost 5 bases, J lost 5 bases, and 16 bases lay in between. Here the CDR3 reads CASSRPRDTNEQYV. CDR3 nucleotides: TGTGCCAGCAGCCGACCCAGGGACACTAACGAGCAGTACGTC.